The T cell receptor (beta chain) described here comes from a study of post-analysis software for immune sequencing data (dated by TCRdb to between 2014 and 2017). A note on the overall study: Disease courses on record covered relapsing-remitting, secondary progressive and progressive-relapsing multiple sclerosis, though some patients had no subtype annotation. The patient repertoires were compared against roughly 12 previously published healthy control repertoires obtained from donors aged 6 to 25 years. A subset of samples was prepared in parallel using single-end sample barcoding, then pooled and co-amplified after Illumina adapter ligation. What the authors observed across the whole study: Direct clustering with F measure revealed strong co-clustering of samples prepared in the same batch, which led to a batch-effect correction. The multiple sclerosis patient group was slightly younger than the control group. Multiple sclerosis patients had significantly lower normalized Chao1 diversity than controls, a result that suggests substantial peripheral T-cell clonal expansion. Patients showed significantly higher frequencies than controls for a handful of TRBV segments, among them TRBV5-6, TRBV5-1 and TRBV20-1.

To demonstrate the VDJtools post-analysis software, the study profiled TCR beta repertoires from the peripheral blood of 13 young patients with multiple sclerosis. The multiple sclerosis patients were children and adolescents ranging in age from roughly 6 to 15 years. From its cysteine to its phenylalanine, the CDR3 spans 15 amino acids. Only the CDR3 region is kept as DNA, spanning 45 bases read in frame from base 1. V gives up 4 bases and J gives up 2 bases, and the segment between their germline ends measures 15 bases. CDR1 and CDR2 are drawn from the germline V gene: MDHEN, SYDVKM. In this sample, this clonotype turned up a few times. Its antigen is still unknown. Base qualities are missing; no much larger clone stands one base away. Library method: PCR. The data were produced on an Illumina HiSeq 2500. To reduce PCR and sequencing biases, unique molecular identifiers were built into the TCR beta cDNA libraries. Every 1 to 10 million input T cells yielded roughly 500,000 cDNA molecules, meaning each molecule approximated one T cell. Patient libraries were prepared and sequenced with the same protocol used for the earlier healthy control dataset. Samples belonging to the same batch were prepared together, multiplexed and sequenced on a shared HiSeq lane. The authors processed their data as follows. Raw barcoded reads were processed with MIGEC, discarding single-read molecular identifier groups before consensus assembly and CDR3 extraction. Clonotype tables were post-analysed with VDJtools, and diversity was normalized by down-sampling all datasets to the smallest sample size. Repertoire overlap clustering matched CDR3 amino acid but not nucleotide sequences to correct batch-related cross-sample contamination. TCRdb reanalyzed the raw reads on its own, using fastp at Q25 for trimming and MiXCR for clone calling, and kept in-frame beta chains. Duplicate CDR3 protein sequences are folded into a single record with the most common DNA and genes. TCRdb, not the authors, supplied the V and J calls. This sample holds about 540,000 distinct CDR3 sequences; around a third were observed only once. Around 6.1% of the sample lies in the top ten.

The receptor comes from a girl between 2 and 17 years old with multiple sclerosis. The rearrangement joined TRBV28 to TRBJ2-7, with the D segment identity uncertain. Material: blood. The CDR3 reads CASSSPAAPTYEQYF. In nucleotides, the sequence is TGTGCCAGCAGTTCCCCGGCAGCGCCGACCTACGAGCAGTACTTC. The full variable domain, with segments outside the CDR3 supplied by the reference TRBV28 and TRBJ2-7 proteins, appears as DVKVTQSSRYLVKRTGEKVFLECVQDMDHENMFWYRQDPGLGLRLIYFSYDVKMKEKGDIPEGYSVSREKKERFSLILESASTNQTSMYLCASSSPAAPTYEQYFGPGTRLTVT.